This T cell receptor (beta chain) was found in a study of blood T cells in healthy people across ages. Broader study findings: Lack of knowledge of donor CMV status possibly confounded expanded clonotype changes. The lack of PBMC sorting stopped any conclusive naive versus antigen-experienced comparison.

A second PCR, run for about 7 to 11 cycles, used a sample-barcoded 5' primer plus a J-beta primer mix. Every sample gave at least 2.5 million paired-end reads containing CDR3. TCRdb itself ran the 5' RACE reads through MiXCR, one entry per CDR3 protein. Among about 1,400,000 distinct CDR3 sequences listed, 40% to 50% were seen once. Details on this clonotype: Its target is not known.

CDR3 length: 12 residues. CDR1 and CDR2 from the germline V gene are SGHRS and YFSETQ. V shed 3 bases, J shed 12 bases, and the junction held 3 bases outside the gene matches. The material sequenced was blood. J is TRBJ2-1 and V is TRBV5-1; 10 nucleotides line up with TRBD1. This sequence originates from a woman aged 18-35 years in good health. The CDR3 spells CASSSDRGAQFF. The CDR3 DNA sequence: TGCGCCAGCAGCTCGGACAGGGGGGCGCAGTTCTTC.